The 29 T cell receptor beta chains reported below all come from one sample, sequenced in a study of shared clonotypes between healthy human individuals. The method was immunoSEQ multiplex PCR; TCRdb's version includes in-frame clones alone and lacks a portion of them. The table shows millions of clones, with about 94% occurring only once. Naive CD8 cells lacked CD45RO, underwent positive selection for CCR7 and left out terminally differentiated effector memory CD45RA+ cells. Material for sequencing was naive CD8+ T cells sorted from blood. Receptors were obtained from a man aged 18-30 years in good health.

The chain joins TRBV11-2 to TRBJ2-2; D uncertain. Looked up from germline, CDR1 is SGHAT and CDR2 is FQNNGV. Trimming left V 3 bases short and J 3 bases short, with 14 bases between. The CDR3 totals 16 residues. CDR3 sequence (DNA): TGTGCCAGCAGCTTCGGCAGGACCTGGGACACCGGGGAGCTGTTTTTT. This codes for CASSFGRTWDTGELFF.

V gene TRBV4-1 combines with J gene TRBJ2-7, with D unresolved. Germline V gene lookup returns CDR1 MGHRA and CDR2 YSYEKL. This CDR3 contains 15 residues. The ends were cut back, 1 base at V and 3 bases at J, with 13 bases in the middle. CDR3: CASSQVLAEFYEQYF. Here the CDR3 DNA reads TGCGCCAGCAGCCAAGTCCTTGCGGAGTTCTACGAGCAGTACTTC.

Comment on this clone: Other DNA sequences of this sample code for an identical CDR3. The chain carries TRBV2 and TRBJ1-1, with TRBD1 identical over 8 bases. The V gene end was trimmed by 3 bases and the J gene end by 5 bases; junction bases not matched to a gene: 2. The CDR3 has 13 amino acids. The V gene's germline CDR1 is SNHLY and CDR2 FYNNEI. The CDR3 here is CASSDGQGTEAFF. The CDR3 DNA reads as TGTGCCAGCAGTGATGGACAGGGAACTGAAGCTTTCTTT.

The DNA of the CDR3 is TGTGCCAGCAGGACCCATAGGGTGCCGAGGACTGAAGCTTTCTTT. It is translated as CASRTHRVPRTEAFF. The V gene is TRBV28, the J gene TRBJ1-1; D is ambiguous. Germline CDR1 is MDHEN and CDR2 is SYDVKM. The CDR3 spans 15 residues. Trimming cost V 6 bases and J 5 bases, with 19 bases left between them.

In this sample, this clone turned up once. In DNA form, the CDR3 reads TGTGCCAGCAGTGACAGGGTCATCTACGAGCAGTACTTC. This sequence encodes CASSDRVIYEQYF. The chain combines TRBV6-1 with TRBJ2-7; the D gene is possibly TRBD1 (5 bases). Germline CDR1 reads MNHNS; CDR2 reads SASEGT. V was shortened by 3 bases and J by 3 bases, with 9 bases between the two germline ends. This CDR3 comprises 13 residues.

This chain connects TRBV5-6 to TRBJ2-1; D tentatively reads TRBD1 or TRBD2 (5 bases each). Between the trimmed V and J ends, which lost 4 bases and 14 bases, there was a span of 16 bases. Germline V lookup: CDR1 SGHDT, CDR2 YYEEEE. This CDR3 region has 12 residues. The CDR3 reads CASSHGTREKFF. DNA for the CDR3: TGTGCCAGCAGCCACGGGACCAGGGAAAAGTTCTTC.

The CDR3 is CASSMNPPAGGYGYTF. Written as DNA, the CDR3 is TGTGCCAGTAGTATGAATCCCCCAGCAGGGGGATATGGCTACACCTTC. This sequence joins TRBV19 and TRBJ1-2, with TRBD1 matching over 7 bases. This CDR3 region has 16 residues. CDR1 is LNHDA and CDR2 is SQIVND in the germline V gene (reference sequence). V lost 3 bases and J lost 5; bases outside the gene matches: 12.

The chain uses TRBV27 and TRBJ2-3; TRBD1 matches 7 bases. Germline V gene sequence: CDR1 MNHEY, CDR2 SMNVEV (reference sequence). The length of the CDR3 is 15 residues. V shed 6 bases and J 0 bases; nucleotides not matched to a gene: 6. CDR3 nucleotide sequence: TGTGCCAGCAGCCCCCGACAGGGAAGCACAGATACGCAGTATTTT. Residues: CASSPRQGSTDTQYF.

The chain couples TRBV30 to TRBJ2-2, with D uncertain. This CDR3 is 12 amino acids long. Trimming took off 5 bases at V and 7 bases at J, with 11 bases between the two ends. Germline values: CDR1 GTSNPN, CDR2 SVGIG (reference sequence). The CDR3 is CAWDESIGELFF. Written as DNA, the CDR3 is TGTGCCTGGGACGAAAGTATCGGGGAGCTGTTTTTT.

The rearrangement links TRBV7-9 to TRBJ2-3, with D unresolved. V dropped 4 bases and J dropped 0 bases, with 17 bases sitting between them. Germline V CDR1 and CDR2: SEHNR, FQNEAQ (reference sequence). This CDR3 is 17 amino acids long. As DNA, the CDR3 is TGTGCCAGCAGCTCGAAGGAAAATAGCCCCAGCACAGATACGCAGTATTTT. Translation gives CASSSKENSPSTDTQYF.

The genes are TRBV9 and TRBJ2-5; 8 bases line up with TRBD1. Trimming cost V 0 bases and J 2 bases; bases outside gene matches: 6. The CDR3 extends over 16 amino acids. Germline V gene data show CDR1 as SGDLS and CDR2 as YYNGEE. This CDR3 reads CASSVEWTGPQETQYF. The DNA of the CDR3 is TGTGCCAGCAGCGTAGAGTGGACAGGGCCTCAAGAGACCCAGTACTTC.

J is TRBJ2-5 and V is TRBV2; D might be TRBD1 (5 bases). The CDR3 is 16 residues long. Trimming stripped 3 bases from V and 2 bases from J, with 16 bases between. Germline V gene data show CDR1 as SNHLY and CDR2 as FYNNEI. The CDR3 DNA reads TGTGCCAGCAGTGAGGCCGGCACAGGACCTCAAGAGACCCAGTACTTC. Protein: CASSEAGTGPQETQYF. Variable domain in full (rest from reference TRBV2 and TRBJ2-5): EPEVTQTPSHQVTQMGQEVILRCVPISNHLYFYWYRQILGQKVEFLVSFYNNEISEKSEIFDDQFSVERPDGSNFTLKIRSTKLEDSAMYFCASSEAGTGPQETQYFGPGTRLLVL.

This clone was found once. The chain carries TRBV5-1 and TRBJ2-7; D call uncertain. The germline V gene encodes CDR1 SGHRS and CDR2 YFSETQ. The CDR3 totals 15 residues. Trimming took off 2 bases at V and 2 bases at J, with 14 bases between the two ends. CDR3: CASSFFSGSTYEQYF. The DNA of the CDR3 is TGCGCCAGCAGCTTCTTTTCGGGTTCAACCTACGAGCAGTACTTC.

The rearrangement joins TRBV25-1 to TRBJ2-5, with 11 bases matching TRBD2. This CDR3 spans 16 amino acids. Germline CDR1 and CDR2: MGHDK and SYGVNS. The junction had 7 bases not matched to a gene; V was cut back by 2 bases and J by 5 bases. This CDR3 reads CASSEKIAGGQETQYF. The CDR3 DNA is TGTGCCAGCAGTGAAAAGATAGCGGGGGGGCAGGAGACCCAGTACTTC.

This chain joins TRBV27 and TRBJ1-1; TRBD1 matches at 9 bases. J was trimmed by 6 bases and V by 0 bases; bases with no gene match: 11. The CDR3 sequence is 17 residues long. Germline V gene sequence: CDR1 MNHEY, CDR2 SMNVEV (reference sequence). CDR3: CASSLSGPTGGRPEAFF. CDR3 sequence (DNA): TGTGCCAGCAGTTTATCGGGCCCGACAGGGGGACGGCCTGAAGCTTTCTTT.

In its sample, this clone was seen once. The chain combines TRBV18 with TRBJ2-1; D gene uncertain. The CDR3 contains 14 residues. Germline V gene lookup returns CDR1 KGHSH and CDR2 LQKENI. With 4 bases removed from V and 0 bases from J, the gap between germline ends came to 7 bases. CDR3 coding DNA: TGTGCCAGCTCACTAGCAAGCTCCTACAATGAGCAGTTCTTC. Its translation is CASSLASSYNEQFF.

The chain joins TRBV28 to TRBJ2-3, with D hard to call. The V gene's germline CDR1 is MDHEN and CDR2 SYDVKM. Trimming shortened V by 1 base and J by 4 bases, and 6 bases separated the two germline ends. The CDR3 runs to 13 residues. CDR3 region: CASSLFGPDTQYF. The CDR3 DNA reads as TGTGCCAGCAGTTTATTCGGGCCAGATACGCAGTATTTT.

This clone occurred once. This sequence joins TRBV30 and TRBJ2-2, with TRBD1 identical over 11 bases. Germline values: CDR1 GTSNPN, CDR2 SVGIG (reference sequence). There are 15 residues in the CDR3. The ends lost 3 bases at V and 3 bases at J; junction bases unmatched: 3. CDR3 protein: CAWSRDRGYTGELFF. The CDR3 DNA reads as TGTGCCTGGAGCCGGGACAGGGGGTACACCGGGGAGCTGTTTTTT.

J is TRBJ2-5 and V is TRBV2; 11 bases align to TRBD2. J lost 1 base, V lost 3 bases, and 1 base had no gene match. The CDR3 has 15 amino acids. In germline, CDR1 is SNHLY, CDR2 FYNNEI. The CDR3 nucleotides are TGTGCCAGCAGTGAGACTAGCGGGATCCAAGAGACCCAGTACTTC. The encoded protein is CASSETSGIQETQYF.

The V call is TRBV6-5, the J call TRBJ1-1; 11 positions match TRBD1. The CDR3 is made up of 13 amino acids. After removal of 2 bases from V and 7 bases from J, the junction contained 0 bases not matched to a gene. Germline V gene data show CDR1 as MNHEY and CDR2 as SVGAGI. CDR3 residues: CASSYGTGGEAFF. Written as DNA, the CDR3 is TGTGCCAGCAGTTACGGGACAGGGGGTGAAGCTTTCTTT.

The gene calls are TRBV7-2 and TRBJ2-7; the D is unclear. The CDR3 runs to 16 residues. V was shortened by 3 bases and J by 6 bases, with 21 bases between the two germline ends. Germline CDR1 reads SGHTA; CDR2 reads FQGNSA. The chain's CDR3 is CASSLTEGPPMGEQYF. CDR3 coding DNA: TGTGCCAGCAGCTTGACTGAAGGGCCACCTATGGGCGAGCAGTACTTC. Supplemented by reference TRBV7-2 and TRBJ2-7, the full variable domain reads GAGVSQSPSNKVTEKGKDVELRCDPISGHTALYWYRQSLGQGLEFLIYFQGNSAPDKSGLPSDRFSAERTGGSVSTLTIQRTQQEDSAVYLCASSLTEGPPMGEQYFGPGTRLTVT.

The chain combines TRBV9 with TRBJ2-5; the match to TRBD2 covers 15 bases. Germline V gene lookup returns CDR1 SGDLS and CDR2 YYNGEE. CDR3 size: 20 residues. The trim removed 0 bases at V and 1 base at J, leaving 10 bases unmatched. CDR3 DNA: TGTGCCAGCAGCGTAGCTCCACCCCGGACTAGCGGGGGGGCCCAAGAGACCCAGTACTTC. Translated, it gives CASSVAPPRTSGGAQETQYF.

In its sample, this clone was seen once. This sequence joins TRBV10-2 and TRBJ2-7; 7 nucleotides line up with TRBD2. This CDR3 is 17 amino acids long. Germline trimming cut 4 bases from V and 0 bases from J; bases unmatched to any gene: 12. Per the germline V gene, CDR1 is WSHSY and CDR2 is SAAADI. The CDR3 loop is CASSAPLGGNPSYEQYF. As DNA, the CDR3 is TGCGCCAGCAGTGCCCCCCTGGGGGGGAACCCCTCCTACGAGCAGTACTTC.

A single count supports this clone. The chain joins TRBV9 to TRBJ2-5; 10 bases are a match to TRBD2. CDR1 and CDR2 from the germline V gene are SGDLS and YYNGEE. This CDR3 spans 16 amino acids. V gave up 4 bases and J gave up 5 bases; unmatched junction bases: 11. The CDR3 spells CASSLEREGRDETQYF. DNA of the CDR3: TGTGCCAGCAGCTTGGAGCGGGAGGGCCGGGATGAGACCCAGTACTTC.

The chain recombines TRBV12-5 with TRBJ2-1, with 10 nucleotides matching TRBD2. Per germline, CDR1 LGHNT and CDR2 FRNRAP. This CDR3 region has 17 residues. The trim removed 1 base at V and 8 bases at J, leaving 11 bases unmatched. In DNA form, the CDR3 reads TGTGCTAGTGGTTTGGAGGTTCTAGCGGGAGAATTCCATGAGCAGTTCTTC. It encodes CASGLEVLAGEFHEQFF.

This chain connects TRBV9 to TRBJ2-3; 8 positions agree with TRBD1. Unmatched junction bases numbered 6, after V lost 0 bases and J lost 3 bases. Germline V gives CDR1 SGDLS, CDR2 YYNGEE. The CDR3 consists of 16 residues. For the CDR3, the DNA is TGTGCCAGCAGCGTAGAGCCAGGGGGCCAGACAGATACGCAGTATTTT. Translating it yields CASSVEPGGQTDTQYF.

This chain uses TRBV10-1 with TRBJ2-2; the match to TRBD1 covers 10 bases. CDR1 and CDR2 (germline): WNHNN, SYGVQD (reference sequence). This CDR3 is 16 amino acids long. The trim removed 3 bases at V and 6 bases at J, leaving 7 bases unmatched. The CDR3 nucleotides are TGCGCCAGCAGTGACAGACAGGGGGCAAAGGCCGGGGAGCTGTTTTTT. Its protein product is CASSDRQGAKAGELFF.

With regard to this clone: Other DNA sequences in the sample encode the same CDR3. The V call is TRBV27, the J call TRBJ2-7, with TRBD2 identical over 12 bases. Germline CDR1 is MNHEY and CDR2 is SMNVEV (reference sequence). Trimming took 6 bases from V and 3 from J; bases not matched to a gene: 6. CDR3 length: 15 amino acids. CDR3 DNA sequence: TGTGCCAGCAGCCCGAGACTAGCGGGGGTCTACGAGCAGTACTTC. Translation: CASSPRLAGVYEQYF.

V usage is TRBV11-2 and J usage is TRBJ2-1; 10 nucleotides match TRBD2. V gave up 4 bases and J gave up 8 bases; unmatched junction bases: 11. The CDR3 consists of 16 residues. Germline CDR1 SGHAT, CDR2 FQNNGV. The CDR3 DNA sequence: TGTGCCAGCAGCTACCTAGCGGGAGTAGGTCCGGATGAGCAGTTCTTC. Its protein is CASSYLAGVGPDEQFF.